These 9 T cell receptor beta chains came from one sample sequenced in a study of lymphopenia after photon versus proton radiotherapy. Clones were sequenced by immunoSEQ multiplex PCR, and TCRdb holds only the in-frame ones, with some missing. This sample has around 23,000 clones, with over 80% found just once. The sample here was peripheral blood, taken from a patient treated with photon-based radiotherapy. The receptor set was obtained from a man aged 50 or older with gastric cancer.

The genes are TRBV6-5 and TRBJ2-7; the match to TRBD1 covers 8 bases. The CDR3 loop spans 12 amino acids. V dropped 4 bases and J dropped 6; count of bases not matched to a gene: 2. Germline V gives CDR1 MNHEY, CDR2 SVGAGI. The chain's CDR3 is CASSSTGGEQYV. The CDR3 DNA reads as TGTGCCAGCAGTTCAACAGGGGGCGAGCAGTACGTC.

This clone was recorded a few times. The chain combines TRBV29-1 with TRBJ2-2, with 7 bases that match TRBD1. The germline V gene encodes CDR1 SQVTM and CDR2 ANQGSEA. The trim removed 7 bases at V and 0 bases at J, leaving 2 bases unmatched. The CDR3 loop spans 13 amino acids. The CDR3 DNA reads TGCAGCGGCGGACAGGCGAACACCGGGGAGCTGTTTTTT. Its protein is CSGGQANTGELFF.

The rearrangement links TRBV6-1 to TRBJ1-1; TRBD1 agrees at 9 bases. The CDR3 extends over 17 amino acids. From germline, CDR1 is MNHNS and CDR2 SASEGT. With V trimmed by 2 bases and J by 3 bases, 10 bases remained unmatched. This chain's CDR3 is CASSERTGARGDTEAFF. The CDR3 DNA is TGTGCCAGCAGTGAACGGACAGGGGCGCGGGGGGACACTGAAGCTTTCTTT.

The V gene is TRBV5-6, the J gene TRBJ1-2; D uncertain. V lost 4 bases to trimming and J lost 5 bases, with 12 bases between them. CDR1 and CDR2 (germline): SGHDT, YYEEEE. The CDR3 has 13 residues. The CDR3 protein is CASSTVRVYGYTF. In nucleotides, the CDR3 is TGTGCCAGCAGCACGGTACGGGTTTATGGCTACACCTTC.

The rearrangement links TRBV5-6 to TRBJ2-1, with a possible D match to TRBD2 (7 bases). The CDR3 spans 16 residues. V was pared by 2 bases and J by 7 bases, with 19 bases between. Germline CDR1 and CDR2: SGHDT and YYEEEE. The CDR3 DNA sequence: TGTGCCAGCAGCTTCGACATTAGGGGGGGCAGGAATGAGCAGTTCTTC. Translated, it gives CASSFDIRGGRNEQFF.

CDR3 sequence (DNA): TGTGCCACCAGCAGAGTCGCCAGGAGCTCCTATAATTCACCCCTCCACTTT. This encodes CATSRVARSSYNSPLHF. This sequence joins TRBV15 and TRBJ1-6; D is undetermined. Trimming shortened V by 1 base and J by 0 bases, and 10 bases separated the two germline ends. The V gene's germline CDR1 is LNHNV and CDR2 YYDKDF (reference sequence). The CDR3 has 17 amino acids.

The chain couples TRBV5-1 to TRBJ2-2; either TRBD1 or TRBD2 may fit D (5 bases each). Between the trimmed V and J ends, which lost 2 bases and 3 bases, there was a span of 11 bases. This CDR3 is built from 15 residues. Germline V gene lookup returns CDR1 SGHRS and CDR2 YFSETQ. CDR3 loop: CASSLDGTDTGELFF. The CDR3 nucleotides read TGCGCCAGCAGCTTAGACGGGACGGACACCGGGGAGCTGTTTTTT.

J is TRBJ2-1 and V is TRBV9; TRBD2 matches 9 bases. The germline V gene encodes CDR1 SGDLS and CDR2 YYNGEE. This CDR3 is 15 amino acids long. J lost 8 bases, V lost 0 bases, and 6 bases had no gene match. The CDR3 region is CASSVEAGGWDEQFF. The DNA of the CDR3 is TGTGCCAGCAGCGTAGAAGCGGGAGGCTGGGATGAGCAGTTCTTC.

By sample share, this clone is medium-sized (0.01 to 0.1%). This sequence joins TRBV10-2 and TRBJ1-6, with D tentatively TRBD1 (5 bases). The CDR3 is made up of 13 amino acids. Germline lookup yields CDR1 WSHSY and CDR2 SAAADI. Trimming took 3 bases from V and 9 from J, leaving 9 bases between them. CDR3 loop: CASSDREASPLHF. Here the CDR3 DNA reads TGCGCCAGCAGTGACAGGGAGGCTTCACCCCTCCACTTT.